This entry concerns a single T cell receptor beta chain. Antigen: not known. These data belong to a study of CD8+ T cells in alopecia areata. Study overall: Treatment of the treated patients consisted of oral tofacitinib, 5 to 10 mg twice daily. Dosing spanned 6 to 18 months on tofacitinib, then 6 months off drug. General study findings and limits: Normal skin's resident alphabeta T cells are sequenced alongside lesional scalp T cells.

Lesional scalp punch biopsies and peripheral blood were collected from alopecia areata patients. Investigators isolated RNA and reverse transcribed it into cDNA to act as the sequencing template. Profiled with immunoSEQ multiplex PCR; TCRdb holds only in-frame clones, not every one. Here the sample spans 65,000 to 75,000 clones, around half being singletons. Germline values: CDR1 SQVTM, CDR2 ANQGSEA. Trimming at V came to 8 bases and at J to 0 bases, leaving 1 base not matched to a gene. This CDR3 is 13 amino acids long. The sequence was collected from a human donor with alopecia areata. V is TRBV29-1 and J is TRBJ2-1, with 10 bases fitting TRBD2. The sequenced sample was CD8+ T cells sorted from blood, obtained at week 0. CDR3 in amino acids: CSSSGSSYNEQFF. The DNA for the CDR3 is TGCAGCTCTAGCGGGAGCTCCTACAATGAGCAGTTCTTC.